The 3 T cell receptor beta chains below were found in one sample sequenced in a study of T cells after yellow fever vaccination. TCRdb re-called the 5' RACE reads with MiXCR, one entry per CDR3 protein. The table has 200,000 to 250,000 distinct CDR3 sequences, 3% to 4% seen once. Here the sequenced sample was CD4+ T cells sorted from PBMCs, taken 10 days after the yellow fever booster vaccination. These receptors all come from a man aged 18 to 30 who received the YFV17D yellow fever vaccine.

The table lists this clonotype with a few counts. The rearrangement links TRBV4-2 to TRBJ2-3, with 7 bases lining up with TRBD1. Trimming cost V 0 bases and J 2 bases; bases outside gene matches: 14. Per germline, CDR1 LGHNA and CDR2 YNFKEQ. The CDR3 covers 19 residues. CDR3 nucleotides: TGTGCCAGCAGCCAAGAAAGGGGGCATAACGGAGGCCTCACAGATACGCAGTATTTT. Protein: CASSQERGHNGGLTDTQYF.

This clonotype showed up many times. The CDR3: CASTSQGLGYGYTF. CDR3 nucleotide sequence: TGTGCCAGCACCAGTCAGGGTTTGGGCTATGGCTACACCTTC. The chain employs TRBV12-3 or TRBV12-4 and TRBJ1-2, with a tentative D call TRBD1 (5 bases). The germline V and J ends were trimmed by 7 bases and 4 bases, with 16 bases remaining between them. The CDR3 spans 14 residues.

This clonotype was recorded many times. V and J are TRBV7-2 and TRBJ2-2; D is unclear. The V gene lost 1 base and the J gene lost 6 bases, with 12 bases spanning the gap. In germline, CDR1 is SGHTA, CDR2 FQGNSA. The CDR3 consists of 15 residues. The CDR3: CASSLGSAVAGELFF. The CDR3 coding sequence is TGTGCCAGCAGCTTAGGGAGCGCGGTCGCCGGGGAGCTGTTTTTT.